This TCR beta chain stems from a study of cytomegalovirus exposure and HLA in healthy donors. Study-wide results and limits: Later analysis suggested most CMV-associated TCR beta chains were HLA-restricted.

With V trimmed by 4 bases and J by 1 base, 7 bases remained unmatched. Germline CDR1 reads LGHNA; CDR2 reads YNFKEQ. There are 16 residues in the CDR3. Note on this clone: Its target is unknown.

13 Jbeta primers and 60 Vbeta primers were used for the PCR. The table came from immunoSEQ multiplex PCR; TCRdb's copy has only in-frame clones and leaves some out. In the table there are 150,000 or so clones, approximately 80% of which are singletons. Specimen: PBMCs. The chain recombines TRBV4-2 with TRBJ1-1, with TRBD1 matching over 9 bases. The clonotype originates from a woman between 40 and 50 years old in good health and CMV-seropositive. CDR3 sequence reads: CASSLGTGWENTEAFF. For the CDR3, the DNA is TGTGCCAGCAGCCTCGGGACAGGGTGGGAGAACACTGAAGCTTTCTTT.